One and the same sample provided the 12 T cell receptor beta chains below, sequenced in a study of T-cell reconstitution after alpha-beta-depleted transplantation in children. Unique molecular identifiers were used in preparing the TCRbeta library. TCRdb reprocessed the PCR reads via MiXCR and lists one record per CDR3 protein. The table lists fewer than 1 million distinct CDR3 sequences, 15% to 20% of them singletons. Sequences were derived from PBMCs, mostly from graft donor cells, sampled 360 days after TCRalphabeta/CD19-depleted stem cell transplant. These receptors originate from a male patient younger than 18 who had a stem cell transplant for acute lymphoblastic leukemia, so the T cells may come from the graft donor.

CDR3 bases: TGTGCCATCAGGGGGACAGTTCTCTCCTACGAGCAGTACTTC. It translates to CAIRGTVLSYEQYF. The genes are TRBV10-3 and TRBJ2-7, with 7 bases lining up with TRBD1. The CDR3 runs to 14 residues. The ends lost 6 bases at V and 0 bases at J; junction bases unmatched: 5. CDR1 is ENHRY, CDR2 SYGVKD, per germline.

V gene TRBV4-1 combines with J gene TRBJ2-4; no clear D gene. The CDR3 extends over 18 amino acids. V lost 0 bases, J lost 9 bases, and 24 bases lay in between. Germline CDR1 reads MGHRA; CDR2 reads YSYEKL. The CDR3 here is CASSQESPKELGMAIQYF. For the CDR3, the DNA is TGCGCCAGCAGCCAAGAATCCCCGAAGGAGCTAGGGATGGCCATTCAGTACTTC.

This clonotype has only a few counts. The chain recombines TRBV5-1 with TRBJ2-5, with D possibly TRBD1 on 6 matching bases. Trimming removed 5 bases from V and 2 bases from J, with 16 bases in between. The germline V gene has CDR1 SGHRS and CDR2 YFSETQ. The CDR3 is made up of 15 amino acids. The CDR3 region has the DNA TGCGCCAGCAGTTCCTTGTGGACAGCTCAAGAGACCCAGTACTTC. Its translation: CASSSLWTAQETQYF.

This clonotype was observed a handful of times. CDR3 loop: CAIRESGTLAYEQYF. The DNA of the CDR3 is TGTGCCATCAGGGAATCCGGGACATTAGCTTACGAGCAGTACTTC. The rearrangement links TRBV10-3 to TRBJ2-7; a possible D gene is TRBD1 (6 bases). V was clipped by 6 bases and J by 4 bases, with 19 bases between them. The CDR3 totals 15 residues. Per the germline V gene, CDR1 is ENHRY and CDR2 is SYGVKD.

The chain links TRBV5-6 to TRBJ2-4; TRBD2 matches 9 bases. The CDR3 runs 13 residues. Losses at the gene ends were 7 bases for V and 8 bases for J; bases not matched to a gene: 7. Germline V gives CDR1 SGHDT, CDR2 YYEEEE. Here the CDR3 DNA reads TGTGCCAGCTGTGTAGCGGGAGTTGACATTCAGTACTTC. Its protein product is CASCVAGVDIQYF.

The gene calls are TRBV5-1 and TRBJ1-1, with D possibly being TRBD1 (6 bases). V was shortened by 0 bases and J by 1 base, with 10 bases between the two germline ends. The CDR3 consists of 15 residues. Germline V CDR1 and CDR2: SGHRS, YFSETQ. The CDR3 loop is CASSLDGQRNTEAFF. CDR3 nucleotides: TGCGCCAGCAGCTTGGACGGACAGAGGAACACTGAAGCTTTCTTT.

The table lists this clonotype with a few counts. The genes are TRBV27 and TRBJ2-7; 9 nucleotides align to TRBD1. The V gene end was trimmed by 3 bases and the J gene end by 3 bases; junction bases not matched to a gene: 3. The germline gives CDR1 MNHEY, CDR2 SMNVEV (reference sequence). CDR3 length equals 14 residues. The CDR3 DNA reads TGTGCCAGCAGTTTCGGGGACAGGGTCTACGAGCAGTACTTC. It yields the protein CASSFGDRVYEQYF.

The V call is TRBV4-1, the J call TRBJ2-7; 8 bases match TRBD1. Germline loops: CDR1 MGHRA, CDR2 YSYEKL. Trimming cost V 0 bases and J 0 bases; bases outside gene matches: 19. The CDR3 length is 21 residues. The CDR3 region is CASSQDPRAFRDRIYSYEQYF. The CDR3 DNA reads TGCGCCAGCAGCCAAGATCCGCGGGCATTTCGGGACAGGATATACTCCTACGAGCAGTACTTC.

The rearrangement uses TRBV19 and TRBJ2-6; D not resolved. The V gene's germline CDR1 is LNHDA and CDR2 SQIVND (reference sequence). Trimming took off 1 base at V and 0 bases at J, with 10 bases between the two ends. CDR3 size: 17 residues. This chain's CDR3 is CASSIVSPFSGANVLTF. The CDR3 bases are TGTGCCAGTAGTATAGTAAGCCCGTTCTCTGGGGCCAACGTCCTGACTTTC.

The chain employs TRBV4-1 and TRBJ2-7; D is perhaps TRBD1 (5 bases). This CDR3 is built from 14 residues. Per germline, CDR1 MGHRA and CDR2 YSYEKL. V lost 0 bases, J lost 5 bases, and 11 bases lay in between. CDR3: CASSQETEVNEQYF. The CDR3 DNA reads as TGCGCCAGCAGCCAAGAGACAGAAGTGAACGAGCAGTACTTC.

The rearrangement uses TRBV4-2 and TRBJ2-7, with unresolved D. Germline V lookup: CDR1 LGHNA, CDR2 YNFKEQ. The CDR3 is made up of 16 amino acids. V lost 0 bases, J lost 5 bases, and 17 bases lay in between. CDR3 DNA: TGTGCCAGCAGCCAAGATCCACCCTTCCAAAGGGACGAGCAGTACTTC. Translated, it gives CASSQDPPFQRDEQYF.

The chain joins TRBV13 to TRBJ1-4; TRBD1 aligns across 11 bases. The germline CDR1 and CDR2 sequences are PRHDT and FYEKMQ (reference sequence). This CDR3 has 16 amino acids. Trimming at V came to 5 bases and at J to 5 bases, leaving 7 bases not matched to a gene. The CDR3 is CASSPSRDRGNEKLFF. CDR3 in DNA: TGTGCCAGCAGCCCGAGCAGGGACAGGGGGAATGAAAAACTGTTTTTT.